This paragraph reports one T cell receptor (beta chain). Its antigen is as yet unknown. TCRdb's table, derived via immunoSEQ multiplex PCR, lists solely in-frame clones and lacks some. The repertoire holds around 72,000 clones, with over 70% as singletons. Germline V gene sequence: CDR1 SEHNR, CDR2 FQNEAQ (reference sequence). V was cut by 4 bases and J by 6 bases, with 18 bases left in between. The CDR3 is made up of 15 amino acids. This record comes from a study of OX40 agonist ivuxolimab in advanced cancers. Study-level findings and limits: Low normalized T-cell clonal expansion also characterized some of the nonresponders. The antigens recognized by the expanded peripheral T cells, that is their antigen specificity, were not determined.

This specimen was CD4+ or CD8+ T cells sorted from blood, taken in a trial of the OX40 agonist ivuxolimab. The V call is TRBV7-9, the J call TRBJ1-2, with D possibly matching TRBD1 (5 bases). The clonotype originates from an adult with an advanced solid tumor such as melanoma, head and neck, liver or kidney cancer. Written as DNA, the CDR3 is TGTGCCAGCAGCTCCGGGCAGGGAACGATCCATGGCTACACCTTC. Translating it yields CASSSGQGTIHGYTF.